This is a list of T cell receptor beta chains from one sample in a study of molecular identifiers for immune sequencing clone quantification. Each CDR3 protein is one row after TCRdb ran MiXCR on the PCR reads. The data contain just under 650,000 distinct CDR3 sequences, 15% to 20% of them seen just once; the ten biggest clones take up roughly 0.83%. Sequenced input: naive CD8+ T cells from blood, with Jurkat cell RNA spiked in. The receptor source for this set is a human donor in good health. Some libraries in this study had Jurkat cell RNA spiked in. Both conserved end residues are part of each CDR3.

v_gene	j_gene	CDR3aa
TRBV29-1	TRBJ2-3	CSVELAGVLDTQYF
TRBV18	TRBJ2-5	CASSSENTGLETQYF
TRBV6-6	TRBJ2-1	CASDGRTVEGNEQFF
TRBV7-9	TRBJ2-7	CASSSASGTSYEQYF
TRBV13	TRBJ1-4	CASSARFDTATNEKLFF
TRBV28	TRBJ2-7	CASRGPFGSYEQYF
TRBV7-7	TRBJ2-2	CASSDRTGTANTGELFF
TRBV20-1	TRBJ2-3	CSAEILEGLAGEVYTDTQYF
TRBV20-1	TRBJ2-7	CSAAGTQSYEQYF
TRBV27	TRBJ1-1	CASSLTPGDPEAFF
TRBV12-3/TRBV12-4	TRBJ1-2	CASSLSEKSNYGYTF
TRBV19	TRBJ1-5	CASSRDGGGNQPQHF
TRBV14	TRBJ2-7	CASSQGMGAEQYF